The 18 T cell receptor beta chains below were found in one sample sequenced in a study of blood T cell repertoires in COVID-19. This table comes from immunoSEQ multiplex PCR, and its TCRdb copy is limited to in-frame clones, with some not included. The table lists about 50,000 clones, 90% of them singletons. The source material was peripheral blood. The receptors stem from a human donor in a cohort sampled during active COVID-19.

For this clone: Other DNA sequences in this sample translate to the same CDR3. This chain connects TRBV18 to TRBJ2-7; 9 bases are shared with TRBD1. J was trimmed by 3 bases and V by 2 bases; bases with no gene match: 8. The CDR3 has 16 amino acids. The germline V gene has CDR1 KGHSH and CDR2 LQKENI. In nucleotides, the CDR3 is TGTGCCAGCTCACCAACCGGGACAGGGTATGTCTACGAGCAGTACTTC. It codes for CASSPTGTGYVYEQYF.

The chain joins TRBV2 to TRBJ2-2; 7 bases agree with TRBD2. Germline CDR1 and CDR2: SNHLY and FYNNEI. V gave up 3 bases and J gave up 1 base; unmatched junction bases: 2. This CDR3 region has 15 residues. CDR3 amino acids: CASSEQRGNTGELFF. CDR3 bases: TGTGCCAGCAGTGAGCAGCGGGGGAACACCGGGGAGCTGTTTTTT.

The chain is built from TRBV7-3 and TRBJ1-6; maybe TRBD1 (5 bases). From germline, CDR1 is SGHTA and CDR2 FQGTGA. V was trimmed by 7 bases and J by 10 bases, leaving 17 bases between them. The CDR3 runs to 14 residues. The CDR3 region is CASTLGVPGSPLHF. The CDR3 DNA reads TGTGCCAGCACTTTAGGGGTTCCAGGATCACCCCTCCACTTT.

J is TRBJ1-1 and V is TRBV19; TRBD1 aligns across 10 bases. V shed 6 bases, J shed 4 bases, and the junction held 14 bases outside the gene matches. The CDR3 contains 17 residues. Germline V lookup: CDR1 LNHDA, CDR2 SQIVND (reference sequence). The CDR3 loop is CASSRGQGQTIGTEAFF. The CDR3 DNA follows: TGTGCCAGTAGCAGGGGACAGGGGCAGACTATAGGCACTGAAGCTTTCTTT.

The chain has TRBV9 and TRBJ1-6, with 9 positions matching TRBD1. Germline V gives CDR1 SGDLS, CDR2 YYNGEE. There are 15 residues in the CDR3. The V segment lost 0 bases and the J segment 9 bases; nucleotides outside the gene matches: 4. The CDR3: CASSVGGTGRSPLHF. In DNA, the CDR3 is TGTGCCAGCAGCGTAGGGGGGACAGGGCGTTCACCCCTCCACTTT. Filled out from reference TRBV9 and TRBJ1-6, the complete variable domain reads DSGVTQTPKHLITATGQRVTLRCSPRSGDLSVYWYQQSLDQGLQFLIQYYNGEERAKGNILERFSAQQFPDLHSELNLSSLELGDSALYFCASSVGGTGRSPLHFGNGTRLTVT.

The V gene is TRBV27, the J gene TRBJ2-7, with a weak D call TRBD1 (5 bases). V was pared by 6 bases and J by 4 bases, with 16 bases between. This CDR3 contains 14 residues. Germline CDR1 and CDR2: MNHEY and SMNVEV (reference sequence). In DNA form, the CDR3 reads TGTGCCAGCAGCCTCCGCAGGGCGGAATACGAGCAGTACTTC. This codes for CASSLRRAEYEQYF.

The V gene is TRBV28, the J gene TRBJ1-1; perhaps TRBD1 as D (6 bases). V lost 2 bases and J lost 3, with 10 bases in between. Germline lookup yields CDR1 MDHEN and CDR2 SYDVKM. CDR3 length: 14 residues. CDR3 sequence: CASSLKQGYTEAFF. The CDR3 region has the DNA TGTGCCAGCAGTTTAAAACAGGGATACACTGAAGCTTTCTTT.

Turning to this clone: The junction differs from germline at one of its ends, possibly a read error. This rearrangement joins TRBV2 to TRBJ1-1; no clear D gene. CDR3 length equals 15 residues. Per the germline V gene, CDR1 is SNHLY and CDR2 is FYNNEI. The CDR3 is CASREVQSMNTEAFF. The CDR3 nucleotides read TGTGCCAGCAGGGAAGTACAGTCTATGAACACTGAAGCTTTCTTT. The variable domain in full, completed from reference TRBV2 and TRBJ1-1, reads EPEVTQTPSHQVTQMGQEVILRCVPISNHLYFYWYRQILGQKVEFLVSFYNNEISEKSEIFDDQFSVERPDGSNFTLKIRSTKLEDSAMYFCASREVQSMNTEAFFGQGTRLTVV.

This clone turned up a few times. V and J are TRBV3-1 (or the pseudogene TRBV3-2) and TRBJ2-7; 8 bases match TRBD1. CDR1 is LGHDT, CDR2 YNNKEL, per germline (reference sequence). This CDR3 is 16 amino acids long. V was clipped by 2 bases and J by 5 bases; unmatched bases: 11. CDR3 DNA sequence: TGTGCCAGCAGCCAAACCCCGGGACAGGTTATCGACGAGCAGTACTTC. Its protein product is CASSQTPGQVIDEQYF.

V usage is TRBV28 and J usage is TRBJ2-2, with D unclear. V was trimmed by 6 bases and J by 2 bases, leaving 10 bases between them. The CDR3 has 14 residues. CDR1 is MDHEN, CDR2 SYDVKM, per germline. CDR3 in amino acids: CASRVGRNTGELFF. CDR3 sequence (DNA): TGTGCCAGCAGGGTGGGCCGAAACACCGGGGAGCTGTTTTTT.

J is TRBJ2-5 and V is TRBV29-1; 9 bases are shared with TRBD1. The CDR3 covers 12 residues. J gave up 5 bases and V 7 bases, and 5 bases lay outside the gene matches. The germline CDR1 and CDR2 sequences are SQVTM and ANQGSEA. CDR3 sequence: CSATGGAETQYF. Written as DNA, the CDR3 is TGCAGCGCCACAGGGGGCGCGGAGACCCAGTACTTC.

V usage is TRBV25-1 and J usage is TRBJ1-6; D is possibly TRBD1 (5 bases). CDR1 MGHDK and CDR2 SYGVNS come from the germline V gene. The CDR3 is made up of 15 amino acids. V shed 4 bases and J shed 1 base, with 8 bases lying between them. The CDR3 loop reads CASSVAGSYNSPLHF. The DNA for the CDR3 is TGTGCCAGCAGTGTGGCAGGGTCCTATAATTCACCCCTCCACTTT.

The chain employs TRBV19 and TRBJ1-1; the D is unclear. This CDR3 is 14 amino acids long. The V and J ends lost 1 base and 4 bases respectively, with 10 bases between them. Germline CDR1 is LNHDA and CDR2 is SQIVND (reference sequence). Here the CDR3 reads CASSIAGLVTEAFF. DNA of the CDR3: TGTGCCAGTAGTATAGCGGGGTTAGTCACTGAAGCTTTCTTT.

The J gene is TRBJ2-7, the V gene TRBV19; perhaps TRBD1 as D (5 bases). The CDR3 is 13 amino acids. V lost 6 bases, J lost 0 bases, and 9 bases lay in between. Germline-derived CDR1 and CDR2 are LNHDA and SQIVND (reference sequence). CDR3 region: CASRRQSSYEQYF. CDR3 coding DNA: TGTGCCAGTAGACGACAGAGCTCCTACGAGCAGTACTTC.

The V call is TRBV5-1, the J call TRBJ1-2; D is unclear. V was pared by 2 bases and J by 3 bases, with 8 bases between. Germline CDR1 SGHRS, CDR2 YFSETQ. The CDR3 consists of 13 residues. For the CDR3, the DNA is TGCGCCAGCAGCTTCGGGAGGGACTATGGCTACACCTTC. Translating gives CASSFGRDYGYTF.

The genes are TRBV18 and TRBJ2-7, with D perhaps matching TRBD2 (7 bases). Germline-derived CDR1 and CDR2 are KGHSH and LQKENI. CDR3 size: 15 residues. V was shortened by 4 bases and J by 4 bases, with 17 bases between the two germline ends. The chain's CDR3 is CASSRGLAAGYEQYF. CDR3 bases: TGTGCCAGCTCACGGGGGCTAGCGGCAGGATACGAGCAGTACTTC.

The chain carries TRBV19 and TRBJ2-7; maybe TRBD2 (6 bases). Trimming removed 3 bases from V and 2 bases from J, with 14 bases in between. Per germline, CDR1 LNHDA and CDR2 SQIVND (reference sequence). This CDR3 comprises 15 residues. The CDR3 loop is CASSIRASAAYEQYV. The CDR3 DNA sequence: TGTGCCAGTAGTATTCGGGCTAGCGCGGCCTACGAGCAGTACGTC.

This rearrangement joins TRBV29-1 to TRBJ2-7; D possibly corresponds to TRBD1 (6 bases). Trimming pared 0 bases from V and 6 bases from J, leaving 6 bases between. CDR1 is SQVTM and CDR2 is ANQGSEA in the germline V gene. This CDR3 spans 11 amino acids. CDR3 in DNA: TGCAGCGTTGAAGACAGGGGCGAGCAGTACGTC. This gives the protein CSVEDRGEQYV.